A single sample is the source of the 26 T cell receptor beta chains below, sequenced in a study of cytomegalovirus exposure and HLA in healthy donors. Researchers ran the PCR with 60 Vbeta and 13 Jbeta primers. The method was immunoSEQ multiplex PCR; TCRdb's version includes in-frame clones alone and lacks a portion of them. The table for this sample gives some 39,000 clones. The sequencing sample was made of PBMCs. The receptors were gathered from a male donor in good health and CMV-seronegative.

The gene calls are TRBV6-6 and TRBJ2-2; maybe TRBD2 (7 bases). This CDR3 has 15 amino acids. CDR1 and CDR2 from the germline V gene are MNHNY and SVGAGI (reference sequence). V lost 2 bases and J 7 bases, leaving 14 bases between the germline ends. The DNA for the CDR3 is TGTGCCAGCAGTTACCTGCCGGGGGGCGGCGGGGAGCTGTTTTTT. As protein: CASSYLPGGGGELFF.

The V and J genes are TRBV4-1 and TRBJ2-7; 7 nucleotides align to TRBD1. After removal of 4 bases from V and 7 bases from J, the junction contained 10 bases not matched to a gene. CDR1 is MGHRA and CDR2 is YSYEKL in the germline V gene. CDR3 size: 14 residues. This chain's CDR3 is CASSPRTGLGEQYF. The CDR3 bases are TGCGCCAGCAGCCCGAGGACAGGTCTGGGTGAGCAGTACTTC.

V gene TRBV7-2 combines with J gene TRBJ1-3, with TRBD1 identical over 9 bases. This CDR3 contains 16 residues. V lost 4 bases and J lost 8; bases outside the gene matches: 12. Per germline, CDR1 SGHTA and CDR2 FQGNSA. CDR3 sequence reads: CASSSSGTGSADTIYF. CDR3 sequence (DNA): TGTGCCAGCAGCTCCTCCGGGACAGGGTCGGCGGACACCATATATTTT. The variable domain in full, completed from reference TRBV7-2 and TRBJ1-3, reads GAGVSQSPSNKVTEKGKDVELRCDPISGHTALYWYRQSLGQGLEFLIYFQGNSAPDKSGLPSDRFSAERTGGSVSTLTIQRTQQEDSAVYLCASSSSGTGSADTIYFGEGSWLTVV.

The chain has TRBV4-2 and TRBJ2-7; 7 positions agree with TRBD2. The CDR3 is 16 residues long. Trimming at V came to 0 bases and at J to 3 bases, leaving 8 bases not matched to a gene. The germline gives CDR1 LGHNA, CDR2 YNFKEQ. CDR3 region: CASSQDRQRGNYEQYF. CDR3 sequence (DNA): TGTGCCAGCAGCCAAGATCGGCAGCGGGGCAACTACGAGCAGTACTTC.

The chain uses TRBV2 and TRBJ2-1, with TRBD1 as a possible D gene (6 bases). CDR3 length: 16 residues. The V gene's germline CDR1 is SNHLY and CDR2 FYNNEI. Trimming cost V 2 bases and J 3 bases, with 14 bases left between them. Written as DNA, the CDR3 is TGTGCCAGCAGTGAACCCCGACAGGCAATCTACAATGAGCAGTTCTTC. This codes for CASSEPRQAIYNEQFF.

The rearrangement joins TRBV5-1 to TRBJ2-7; 7 bases are a match to TRBD1. V gave up 5 bases and J gave up 3 bases; unmatched junction bases: 8. CDR1 SGHRS and CDR2 YFSETQ come from the germline V gene. The CDR3 is 14 amino acids. CDR3 in amino acids: CASSNMAGGYEQYF. As DNA, the CDR3 is TGCGCCAGCAGTAATATGGCAGGGGGCTACGAGCAGTACTTC.

Notes on this clone: This likely comes from a read error, as the CDR3 has no conserved phenylalanine or tryptophan at its end. The V gene is TRBV6-5, the J gene TRBJ1-1; TRBD1 is a possible D gene (6 bases). Trimming took off 5 bases at V and 1 base at J, with 8 bases between the two ends. CDR3 length: 13 residues. Germline V CDR1 and CDR2: MNHEY, SVGAGI. The CDR3 is CASSPQGNTEAFL. Here the CDR3 DNA reads TGTGCCAGCAGTCCACAGGGGAACACTGAAGCTTTCCTT.

The chain employs TRBV13 and TRBJ1-2, with D unclear. CDR3 length: 13 amino acids. From germline, CDR1 is PRHDT and CDR2 FYEKMQ (reference sequence). V shed 5 bases and J shed 7 bases, with 14 bases lying between them. CDR3 region: CASSPRESAGYTF. The CDR3 bases are TGTGCCAGCAGCCCCCGGGAGTCCGCTGGCTACACCTTC.

This chain connects TRBV11-2 to TRBJ2-7; 7 nucleotides line up with TRBD1. The junction had 15 bases not matched to a gene; V was cut back by 8 bases and J by 5 bases. Germline CDR1 SGHAT, CDR2 FQNNGV. The CDR3 contains 15 residues. The CDR3: CASSPIPGQLNEQYF. The CDR3 DNA is TGTGCCAGCTCCCCGATCCCGGGACAGCTAAACGAGCAGTACTTC. Based on the CDR3 plus reference TRBV11-2 and TRBJ2-7, the full variable domain is EAGVAQSPRYKIIEKRQSVAFWCNPISGHATLYWYQQILGQGPKLLIQFQNNGVVDDSQLPKDRFSAERLKGVDSTLKIQPAKLEDSAVYLCASSPIPGQLNEQYFGPGTRLTVT.

The CDR3 coding sequence is TGTGCCAGCAGACGGAGCGGTAATACGCAGTATTTT. Translation: CASRRSGNTQYF. The rearrangement joins TRBV28 to TRBJ2-3, with a weak D call TRBD2 (5 bases). CDR3 length: 12 amino acids. The V and J ends lost 6 bases and 7 bases respectively, with 11 bases between them. In germline, CDR1 is MDHEN, CDR2 SYDVKM.

The V and J genes are TRBV30 and TRBJ2-7; D may be TRBD1 (6 bases). The germline gives CDR1 GTSNPN, CDR2 SVGIG (reference sequence). The V gene lost 7 bases and the J gene lost 6 bases, with 22 bases spanning the gap. The CDR3 is made up of 14 amino acids. In DNA, the CDR3 is TGTGCCTTAGCCCCGGACAGCGGATGGCCCGAGCAGTACTTC. It specifies CALAPDSGWPEQYF.

The chain links TRBV7-2 to TRBJ2-7, with a tentative D call TRBD1 (5 bases). V was cut by 4 bases and J by 0 bases, with 13 bases left in between. The CDR3 loop spans 15 amino acids. Germline V gene data show CDR1 as SGHTA and CDR2 as FQGNSA. The CDR3, as DNA: TGTGCCAGCAGCTCCCAAGCTCAGGGCTCCTACGAGCAGTACTTC. Its translation is CASSSQAQGSYEQYF.

This rearrangement joins TRBV9 to TRBJ2-5, with 8 bases identical to TRBD1. The CDR3 runs to 13 residues. Per the germline V gene, CDR1 is SGDLS and CDR2 is YYNGEE. V gave up 0 bases and J gave up 10 bases; unmatched junction bases: 5. CDR3 in DNA: TGTGCCAGCAGCGTAGGGACAGGGCAGTTCCAGTACTTC. It is translated as CASSVGTGQFQYF. Supplemented by reference TRBV9 and TRBJ2-5, the full variable domain reads DSGVTQTPKHLITATGQRVTLRCSPRSGDLSVYWYQQSLDQGLQFLIQYYNGEERAKGNILERFSAQQFPDLHSELNLSSLELGDSALYFCASSVGTGQFQYFGPGTRLLVL.

The rearrangement uses TRBV19 and TRBJ1-2; no reliable D call. Per the germline V gene, CDR1 is LNHDA and CDR2 is SQIVND (reference sequence). This CDR3 region has 16 residues. V was pared by 0 bases and J by 4 bases, with 15 bases between. The CDR3 sequence is CASSIDIRGRAYGYTF. CDR3 coding DNA: TGTGCCAGTAGTATAGATATTCGGGGAAGGGCCTATGGCTACACCTTC. The full variable domain, its missing parts supplied by reference TRBV19 and TRBJ1-2, is DGGITQSPKYLFRKEGQNVTLSCEQNLNHDAMYWYRQDPGQGLRLIYYSQIVNDFQKGDIAEGYSVSREKKESFPLTVTSAQKNPTAFYLCASSIDIRGRAYGYTFGSGTRLTVV.

The chain has TRBV5-4 and TRBJ2-5; 7 positions match TRBD2. Germline lookup yields CDR1 SGHNT and CDR2 YYREEE (reference sequence). With 2 bases clipped from V and 5 bases from J, the junction kept 3 bases outside the gene matches. The CDR3 length is 13 residues. As DNA, the CDR3 is TGTGCCAGCAGCTTCGGACTAGGGGAGACCCAGTACTTC. It translates to CASSFGLGETQYF.

The chain joins TRBV6-6 to TRBJ1-5; 7 bases are a match to TRBD1. The CDR3 loop spans 15 amino acids. With V trimmed by 8 bases and J by 2 bases, 9 bases remained unmatched. Per germline, CDR1 MNHNY and CDR2 SVGAGI (reference sequence). CDR3 residues: CASGWNRGGNQPQHF. In DNA form, the CDR3 reads TGTGCCAGCGGTTGGAACAGGGGTGGCAATCAGCCCCAGCATTTT.

The rearrangement joins TRBV7-9 to TRBJ1-1, with TRBD1 identical over 9 bases. This CDR3 is 12 amino acids long. V dropped 6 bases and J dropped 5; count of bases not matched to a gene: 1. CDR1 is SEHNR, CDR2 FQNEAQ, per germline (reference sequence). The CDR3 region has the DNA TGTGCCAGCAGGACAGGGGGGACTGAAGCTTTCTTT. Amino acid sequence: CASRTGGTEAFF. Looking up the rest from reference TRBV7-9 and TRBJ1-1 gives the full variable domain: DTGVSQNPRHKITKRGQNVTFRCDPISEHNRLYWYRQTLGQGPEFLTYFQNEAQLEKSRLLSDRFSAERPKGSFSTLEIQRTEQGDSAMYLCASRTGGTEAFFGQGTRLTVV.

The J gene is TRBJ2-1, the V gene TRBV6-5, with 10 bases identical to TRBD2. CDR1 is MNHEY and CDR2 is SVGAGI in the germline V gene. The length of the CDR3 is 15 residues. V shed 4 bases and J 6 bases; nucleotides not matched to a gene: 6. CDR3 in amino acids: CASSSSGGEGNEQFF. Written as DNA, the CDR3 is TGTGCCAGCAGTTCCAGCGGGGGGGAGGGCAATGAGCAGTTCTTC.

The J gene is TRBJ2-4, the V gene TRBV6-5; D may be TRBD1 (6 bases). CDR1 is MNHEY and CDR2 is SVGAGI in the germline V gene. The CDR3 contains 16 residues. Trimming left V 0 bases short and J 5 bases short, with 14 bases between. This CDR3 reads CASSYSRGTRENIQYF. The CDR3 region has the DNA TGTGCCAGCAGTTACTCGAGAGGGACACGCGAAAACATTCAGTACTTC.

The V and J genes are TRBV7-2 and TRBJ1-5; D is unclear. Trimming pared 5 bases from V and 6 bases from J, leaving 11 bases between. This CDR3 region has 13 residues. Germline V gives CDR1 SGHTA, CDR2 FQGNSA. The CDR3 coding sequence is TGTGCCAGCAGCCCGCTGTTTAGTCAGCCCCAGCATTTT. This sequence encodes CASSPLFSQPQHF.

The chain links TRBV9 to TRBJ2-7, with D perhaps matching TRBD2 (6 bases). The CDR3 extends over 16 amino acids. Germline V gene data show CDR1 as SGDLS and CDR2 as YYNGEE. Trimming removed 4 bases from V and 0 bases from J, with 17 bases in between. CDR3 protein: CASSQGGDLSSYEQYF. CDR3 sequence (DNA): TGTGCCAGCAGCCAGGGAGGTGATCTAAGCTCCTACGAGCAGTACTTC.

The J gene is TRBJ1-5, the V gene TRBV21-1. TRBV21-1 is a pseudogene segment. The CDR3 is 15 residues long. DNA for the CDR3: TGTGCCAGCAGCAATTTGAGAGGTAGCAATCAGCCCCAGCATTTT. Protein product: CASSNLRGSNQPQHF.

V is TRBV2 and J is TRBJ2-7, with D maybe TRBD1 (8 bases). V lost 3 bases and J lost 0, with 15 bases in between. This CDR3 has 16 residues. Germline CDR1 is SNHLY and CDR2 is FYNNEI. The CDR3 sequence: CASSEGGQGASYEQYF. The CDR3 DNA sequence: TGTGCCAGCAGTGAGGGGGGGCAGGGGGCCTCCTACGAGCAGTACTTC.

This chain connects TRBV20-1 to TRBJ1-2, with D perhaps matching TRBD1 (5 bases). The CDR3 runs to 11 residues. Trimming removed 6 bases from V and 7 bases from J, with 12 bases in between. Germline lookup yields CDR1 DFQATT and CDR2 SNEGSKA (reference sequence). CDR3 nucleotides: TGCAGTGCATGGGAAGGGGCTGGCTACACCTTC. Translated, it gives CSAWEGAGYTF.

This chain connects TRBV6-1 to TRBJ2-5, with D maybe TRBD2 (7 bases). Trimming removed 5 bases at V and 11 bases at J, with 18 bases between. The CDR3 length is 13 residues. Germline loops: CDR1 MNHNS, CDR2 SASEGT. The CDR3 DNA follows: TGTGCCAGCAGTTGGACAGTGGGAGGGGAGCAGTACTTC. This encodes CASSWTVGGEQYF.

V is TRBV4-2 and J is TRBJ2-7; the D gene is possibly TRBD1 (5 bases). CDR3 length: 14 residues. Germline V lookup: CDR1 LGHNA, CDR2 YNFKEQ. Trimming took off 2 bases at V and 3 bases at J, with 11 bases between the two ends. For the CDR3, the DNA is TGTGCCAGCAGCCAACGAGACAGTCACTACGAGCAGTACTTC. Amino acid sequence: CASSQRDSHYEQYF.